This entry features one T cell receptor beta chain sequence. The antigen is not known. The CDR3 extends over 15 amino acids. The data stem from a study of T cell responses to AZD1222 COVID-19 vaccine. Study results and caveats: There were vaccine-associated CD4 TCRs across spike, dominant at 160-218 and 743-854. Elevations in Spike-specific TCR breadth and depth followed administration of two AZD1222 doses. Mostly white British, mostly female donors; authors suggested clonal diversity may be underestimated. Unmutated variant regions are reportedly targeted by nearly half of spike-specific TCRs.

The method was immunoSEQ multiplex PCR; TCRdb's version includes in-frame clones alone and lacks a portion of them. The data contain almost 70,000 clones, about 80% of them singletons. This receptor was identified in an adult who received the AZD1222 COVID-19 vaccine. J is TRBJ1-3 and V is TRBV21-1; TRBD1, the table's D call, lacks a check against the DNA. TRBV21-1 is reported as a pseudogene. The sample was peripheral blood, taken 28 days after the second AZD1222 dose. The CDR3 DNA sequence: TGTGCCAGCAGCAAGATTGACAGGGTCGGAAACACCATATATTTT. This codes for CASSKIDRVGNTIYF.